This TCR beta chain was captured in a study of graft-versus-host responses after intestinal transplantation. Study results and limitations: GvH clones were identified in recipient marrow, with some first appearing in ileum or blood.

Of note for this clone: Its target is unknown.

Profiling relied on immunoSEQ multiplex PCR, and the TCRdb table lists in-frame clones only, not all of them. This table has over 90,000 clones, roughly 90% appearing once. CDR1 and CDR2 (germline): LGHNA, YSLEER. There are 15 residues in the CDR3. V dropped 0 bases and J dropped 5; count of bases not matched to a gene: 5. The chain is built from TRBV4-3 and TRBJ1-1, with 8 bases identical to TRBD1. This clonotype was obtained from a human donor who received an intestinal transplant. Sequences were derived from unstimulated CD8+ T cells sorted from spleen or lymph node cells, sampled before intestinal transplant. CDR3 loop: CASSQDTGGVTEAFF. The CDR3 coding sequence is TGCGCCAGCAGCCAAGACACAGGGGGAGTTACTGAAGCTTTCTTT.